The clone carrying this T cell receptor beta chain was counted many times. The sample originates from a study of regulatory T cells in long-lasting Graves disease. CDR3 length: 16 amino acids. Germline CDR1 reads SNHLY; CDR2 reads FYNNEI. V lost 6 bases and J lost 7; bases outside the gene matches: 14. Time point described: newly diagnosed GD, antithyroid drugs for less than 3 months. From RNA extracted from PBMCs, the TCR library was made. From an endocrinology department in Xi'an, China, came the patients. Building of the TCR beta libraries involved iRepertoire HTBI primers and Arm-PCR of CDR3 regions. TCRdb reanalysed the multiplex PCR reads using MiXCR and keeps one entry per CDR3 protein. The table has 200,000 to 250,000 distinct CDR3 sequences, around 18% seen once.

The receptor was derived from a female donor with Graves disease. The sample consisted of peripheral blood mononuclear cells (PBMCs), taken at new diagnosis, from a patient treated with antithyroid drugs. The J gene is TRBJ2-2, the V gene TRBV2, with 7 positions matching TRBD1. The CDR3 region is CASRPFDRAYSGELFF. The CDR3 region has the DNA TGTGCCAGCAGACCCTTCGACAGGGCGTACAGCGGGGAGCTGTTTTTT.